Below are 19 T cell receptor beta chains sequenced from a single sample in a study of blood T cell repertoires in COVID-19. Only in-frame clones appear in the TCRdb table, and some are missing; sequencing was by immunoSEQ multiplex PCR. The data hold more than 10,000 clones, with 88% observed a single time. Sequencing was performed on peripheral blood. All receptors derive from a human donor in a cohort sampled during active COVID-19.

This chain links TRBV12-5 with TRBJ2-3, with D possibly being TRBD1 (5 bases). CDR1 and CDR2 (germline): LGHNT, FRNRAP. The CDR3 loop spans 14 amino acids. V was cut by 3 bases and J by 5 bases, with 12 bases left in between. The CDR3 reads CASGFMLGRDTQYF. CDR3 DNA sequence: TGTGCTAGTGGTTTTATGTTGGGGCGAGATACGCAGTATTTT.

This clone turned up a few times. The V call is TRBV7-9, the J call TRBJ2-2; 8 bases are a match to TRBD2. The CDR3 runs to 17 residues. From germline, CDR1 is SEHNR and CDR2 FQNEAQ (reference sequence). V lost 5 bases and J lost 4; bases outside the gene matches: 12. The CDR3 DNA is TGTGCCAGCAGCCCCCGGGGGGGCTCGGTACTCACCGGGGAGCTGTTTTTT. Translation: CASSPRGGSVLTGELFF.

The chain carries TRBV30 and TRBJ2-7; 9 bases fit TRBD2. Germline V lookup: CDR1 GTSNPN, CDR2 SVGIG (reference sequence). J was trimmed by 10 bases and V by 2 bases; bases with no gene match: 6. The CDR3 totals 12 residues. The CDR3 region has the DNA TGTGCCTGGAGTTCCTCCGGGACTAGCCAGTACTTC. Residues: CAWSSSGTSQYF.

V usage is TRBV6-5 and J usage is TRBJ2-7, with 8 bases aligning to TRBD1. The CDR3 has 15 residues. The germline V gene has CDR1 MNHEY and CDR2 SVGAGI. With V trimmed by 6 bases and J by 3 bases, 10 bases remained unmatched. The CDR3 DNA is TGTGCCAGCAGCACCCGTATGGACAGGGACTACGAGCAGTACTTC. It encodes CASSTRMDRDYEQYF.

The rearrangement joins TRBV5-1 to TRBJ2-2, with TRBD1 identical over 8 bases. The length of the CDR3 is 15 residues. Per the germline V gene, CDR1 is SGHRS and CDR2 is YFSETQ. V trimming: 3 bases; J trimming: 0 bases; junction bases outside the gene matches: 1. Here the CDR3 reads CASSSQGANTGELFF. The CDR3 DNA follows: TGCGCCAGCAGCTCACAGGGGGCGAACACCGGGGAGCTGTTTTTT.

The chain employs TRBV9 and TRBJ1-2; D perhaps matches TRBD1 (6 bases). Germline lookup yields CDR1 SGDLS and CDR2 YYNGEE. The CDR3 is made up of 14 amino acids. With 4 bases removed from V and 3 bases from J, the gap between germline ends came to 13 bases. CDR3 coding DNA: TGTGCCAGCAGCTCAGGGTCAGGGGACTATGGCTACACCTTC. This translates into CASSSGSGDYGYTF.

CDR3 in DNA: TGTGCCAGCAGCCTTACAGGGGGAAATCAGCCCCAGCATTTT. Protein: CASSLTGGNQPQHF. V gene TRBV7-8 combines with J gene TRBJ1-5, with TRBD1 matching 8 bases. The CDR3 covers 14 residues. Germline CDR1 and CDR2: SGHVS and FQNEAQ. Trimming took 5 bases from V and 4 from J; bases not matched to a gene: 4.

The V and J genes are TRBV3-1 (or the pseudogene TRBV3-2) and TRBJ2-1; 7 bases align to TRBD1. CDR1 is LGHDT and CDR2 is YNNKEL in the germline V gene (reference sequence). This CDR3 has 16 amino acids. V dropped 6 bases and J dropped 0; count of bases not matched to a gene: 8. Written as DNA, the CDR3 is TGTGCCAGCAGAGAGTCGACAGGGCGCTCCTACAATGAGCAGTTCTTC. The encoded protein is CASRESTGRSYNEQFF.

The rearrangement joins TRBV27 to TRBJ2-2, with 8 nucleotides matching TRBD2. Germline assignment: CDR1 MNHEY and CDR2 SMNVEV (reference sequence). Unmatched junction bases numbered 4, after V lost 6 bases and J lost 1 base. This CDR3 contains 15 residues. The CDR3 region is CASRLLAGNTGELFF. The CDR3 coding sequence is TGTGCCAGCAGACTCCTAGCGGGGAACACCGGGGAGCTGTTTTTT.

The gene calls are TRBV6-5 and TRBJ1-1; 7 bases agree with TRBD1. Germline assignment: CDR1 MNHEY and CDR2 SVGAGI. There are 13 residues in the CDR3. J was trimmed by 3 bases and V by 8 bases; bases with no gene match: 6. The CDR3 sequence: CASQTGSYTEAFF. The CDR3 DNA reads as TGTGCCAGCCAGACAGGGAGCTACACTGAAGCTTTCTTT.

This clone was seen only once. The CDR3 DNA follows: TGCGCCAGCAGCCACCGACAGGGCCCGGGGGAAAAACTGTTTTTT. This translates into CASSHRQGPGEKLFF. V gene TRBV4-3 combines with J gene TRBJ1-4; 7 bases match TRBD1. The ends lost 3 bases at V and 8 bases at J; junction bases unmatched: 9. The CDR3 contains 15 residues. Per the germline V gene, CDR1 is LGHNA and CDR2 is YSLEER.

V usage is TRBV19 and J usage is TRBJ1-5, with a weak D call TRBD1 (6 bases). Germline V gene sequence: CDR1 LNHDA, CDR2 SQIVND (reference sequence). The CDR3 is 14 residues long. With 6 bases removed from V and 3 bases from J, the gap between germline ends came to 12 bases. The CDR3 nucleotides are TGTGCCAGTAGGGATACAGGGAACAATCAGCCCCAGCATTTT. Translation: CASRDTGNNQPQHF. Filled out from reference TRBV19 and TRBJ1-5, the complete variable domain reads DGGITQSPKYLFRKEGQNVTLSCEQNLNHDAMYWYRQDPGQGLRLIYYSQIVNDFQKGDIAEGYSVSREKKESFPLTVTSAQKNPTAFYLCASRDTGNNQPQHFGDGTRLSIL.

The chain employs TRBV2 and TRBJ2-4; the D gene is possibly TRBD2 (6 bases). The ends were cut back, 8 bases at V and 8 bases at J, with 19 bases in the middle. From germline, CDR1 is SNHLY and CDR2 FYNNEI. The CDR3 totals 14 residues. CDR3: CASQGTGVSDIQYF. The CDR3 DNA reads TGTGCCAGCCAAGGTACGGGAGTAAGTGACATTCAGTACTTC.

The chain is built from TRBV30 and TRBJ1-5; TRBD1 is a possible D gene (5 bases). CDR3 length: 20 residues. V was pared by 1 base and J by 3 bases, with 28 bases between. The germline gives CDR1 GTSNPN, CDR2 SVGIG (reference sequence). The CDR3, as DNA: TGTGCCTGGAGTGAGGGACTCTGGGGTACAGACGACTACGACAATCAGCCCCAGCATTTT. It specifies CAWSEGLWGTDDYDNQPQHF.

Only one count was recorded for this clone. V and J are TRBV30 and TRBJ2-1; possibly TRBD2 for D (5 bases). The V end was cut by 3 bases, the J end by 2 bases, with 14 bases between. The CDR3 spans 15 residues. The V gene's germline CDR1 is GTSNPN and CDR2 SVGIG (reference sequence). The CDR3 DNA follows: TGTGCCTGGAGCCCCCCTCCCGGGGCCTACAATGAGCAGTTCTTC. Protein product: CAWSPPPGAYNEQFF.

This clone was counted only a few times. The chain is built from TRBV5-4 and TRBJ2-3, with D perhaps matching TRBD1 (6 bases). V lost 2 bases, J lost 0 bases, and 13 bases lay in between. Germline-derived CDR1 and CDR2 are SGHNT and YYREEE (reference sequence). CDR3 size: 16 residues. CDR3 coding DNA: TGTGCCAGCAGCTTAACAGGGATTCGGAGCACAGATACGCAGTATTTT. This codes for CASSLTGIRSTDTQYF.

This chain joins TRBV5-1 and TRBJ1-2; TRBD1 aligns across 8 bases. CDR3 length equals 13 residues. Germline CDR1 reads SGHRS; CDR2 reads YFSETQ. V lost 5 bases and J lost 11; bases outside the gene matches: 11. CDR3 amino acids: CASRGGTGLGYTF. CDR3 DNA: TGCGCCAGCAGAGGTGGGACAGGTCTCGGGTACACCTTC.

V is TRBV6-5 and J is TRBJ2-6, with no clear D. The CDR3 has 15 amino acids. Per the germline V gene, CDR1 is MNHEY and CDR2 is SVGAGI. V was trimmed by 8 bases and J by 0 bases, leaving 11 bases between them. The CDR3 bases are TGTGCCAGCGACAAACAGCTCTCTGGGGCCAACGTCCTGACTTTC. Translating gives CASDKQLSGANVLTF.

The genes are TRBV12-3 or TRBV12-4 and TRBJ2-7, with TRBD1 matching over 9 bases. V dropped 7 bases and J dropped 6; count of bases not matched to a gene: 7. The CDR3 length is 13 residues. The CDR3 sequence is CASNTGGLSEQYF. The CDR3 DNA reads TGTGCCAGCAATACAGGGGGCCTAAGCGAGCAGTACTTC.